This TCR beta chain was sequenced in a study of CD8 T cells in ankylosing spondylitis. Trimming removed 5 bases from V and 4 bases from J; junction bases left unmatched: 6. CDR3 size: 14 residues. Using its own MiXCR run on the 5' RACE reads, TCRdb lists one record per CDR3 protein. The table shows 340,000 or so distinct CDR3 sequences, with about 14% occurring only once. Sequenced sample: blood, either unsorted or a sorted T cell fraction (not recorded which). This chain joins TRBV12-3 or TRBV12-4 and TRBJ1-2, with 8 positions matching TRBD1. This clonotype was sampled from a male donor with ankylosing spondylitis or in good health (not recorded which). CDR3 DNA sequence: TGTGCCAGCAGTCCCTTGACAGGGGCCTATGGCTACACCTTC. Its translation is CASSPLTGAYGYTF.